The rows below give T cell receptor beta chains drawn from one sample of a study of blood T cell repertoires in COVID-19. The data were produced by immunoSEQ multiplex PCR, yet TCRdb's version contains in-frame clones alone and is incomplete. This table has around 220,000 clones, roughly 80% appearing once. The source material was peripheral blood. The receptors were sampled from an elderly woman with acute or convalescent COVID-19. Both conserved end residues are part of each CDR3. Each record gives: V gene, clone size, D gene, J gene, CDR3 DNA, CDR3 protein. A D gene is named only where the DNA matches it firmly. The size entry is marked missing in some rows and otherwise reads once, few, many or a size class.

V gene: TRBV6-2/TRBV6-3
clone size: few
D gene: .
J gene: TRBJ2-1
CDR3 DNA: TGTGCCAGCAGCCGGGGCCCCGGGGAGCAGTTCTTC
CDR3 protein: CASSRGPGEQFF

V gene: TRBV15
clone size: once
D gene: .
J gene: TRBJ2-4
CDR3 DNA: TGTGCCACCAGCAGGGGGGGTACGTGGGAAAGCAAAAACATTCAGTACTTC
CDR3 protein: CATSRGGTWESKNIQYF

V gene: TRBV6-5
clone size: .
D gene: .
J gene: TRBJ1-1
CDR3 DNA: TGTGCCAGCAGTTACGGCGATCGGGTGAACACTGAAGCTTTCTTT
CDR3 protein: CASSYGDRVNTEAFF

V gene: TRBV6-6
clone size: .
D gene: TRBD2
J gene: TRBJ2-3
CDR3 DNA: TGTGCCAGCATTAGCGGGGTCACAGATACGCAGTATTTT
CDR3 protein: CASISGVTDTQYF

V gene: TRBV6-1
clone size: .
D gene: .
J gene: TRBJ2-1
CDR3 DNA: TGTGCCAGCAGTGAACTGGCGGGGCGAACCTACAATGAGCAGTTCTTC
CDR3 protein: CASSELAGRTYNEQFF

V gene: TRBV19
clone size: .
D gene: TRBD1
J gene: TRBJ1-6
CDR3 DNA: TGTGCCAGTAGCTACTCAGGGGGGCCCGATTCGTCCCTCCACTTT
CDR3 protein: CASSYSGGPDSSLHF

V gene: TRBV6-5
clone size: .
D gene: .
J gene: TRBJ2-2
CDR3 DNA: TGTGCCAGCAGTAAAAGCGGGACCGGGGAGCTGTTTTTT
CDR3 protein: CASSKSGTGELFF

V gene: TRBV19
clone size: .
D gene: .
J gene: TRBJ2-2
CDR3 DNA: TGTGCCAGTAGAAACAAACCCCCCTCTTCCGGGGAGCTGTTTTTT
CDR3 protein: CASRNKPPSSGELFF

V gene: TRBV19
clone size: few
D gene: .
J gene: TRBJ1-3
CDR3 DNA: TGTGCCAGCAGCGAACAGGGCTCTGGAAACACCATATATTTT
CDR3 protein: CASSEQGSGNTIYF

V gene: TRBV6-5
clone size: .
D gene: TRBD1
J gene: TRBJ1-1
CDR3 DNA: TGTGCCAGCAGTTATTCCGGGACAGGGGAGGAGGCTTTCTTT
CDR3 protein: CASSYSGTGEEAFF

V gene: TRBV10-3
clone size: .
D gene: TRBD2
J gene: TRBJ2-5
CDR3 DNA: TGTGCCATCGCGATAGCGGGGGCCCAAGAGACCCAGTACTTC
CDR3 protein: CAIAIAGAQETQYF

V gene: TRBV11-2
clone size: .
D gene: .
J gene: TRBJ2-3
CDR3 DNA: TGTGCCAGCAGCCGCCAGGGTCCGGGTTCTGATACGCAGTATTTT
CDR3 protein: CASSRQGPGSDTQYF

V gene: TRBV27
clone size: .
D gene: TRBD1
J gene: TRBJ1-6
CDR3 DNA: TGTGCCAGCAGTCCGTGGGGACAGAATAATTCACCCCTCCACTTT
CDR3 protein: CASSPWGQNNSPLHF

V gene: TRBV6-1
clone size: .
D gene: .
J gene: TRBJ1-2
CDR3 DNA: TGTGCCAGCAGTGAAGCAACACAGAACTATGGCTACACCTTC
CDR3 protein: CASSEATQNYGYTF

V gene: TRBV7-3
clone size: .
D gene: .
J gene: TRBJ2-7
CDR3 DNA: TGTGCCAGCAGCTTATCCCCAGGCTACGAGCAGTACTTC
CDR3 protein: CASSLSPGYEQYF

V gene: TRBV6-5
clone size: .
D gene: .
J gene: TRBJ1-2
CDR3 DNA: TGTGCCAGCAGTTACAACCGAGGTTCTTACGGCTACACCTTC
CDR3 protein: CASSYNRGSYGYTF

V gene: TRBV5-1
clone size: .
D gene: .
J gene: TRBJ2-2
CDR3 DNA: TGCGCCAGCAGCTTCAGCCTAGCGAACACCGGGGAGCTGTTTTTT
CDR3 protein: CASSFSLANTGELFF

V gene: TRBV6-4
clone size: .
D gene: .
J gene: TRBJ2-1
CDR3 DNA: TGTGCCAGCAGTGTTGACGGGATAGGCGAGCAGTTCTTC
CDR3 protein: CASSVDGIGEQFF

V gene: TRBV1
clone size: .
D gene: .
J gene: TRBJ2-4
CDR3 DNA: TGCACCAGCAGCGGATCCCTAGCGGGAATTAAGTTAGCCAAAAACATTCAGTACTTC
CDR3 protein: CTSSGSLAGIKLAKNIQYF

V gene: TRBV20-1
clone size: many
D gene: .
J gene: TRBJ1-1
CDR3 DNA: TGCAGTGCTAGTGGCGGTTACACTGAAGCTTTCTTT
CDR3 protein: CSASGGYTEAFF

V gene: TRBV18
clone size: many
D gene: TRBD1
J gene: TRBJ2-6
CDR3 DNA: TGTGCCAGCTCACCATCAAGGACAGGGAGCTCTGGGGCCAACGTCCTGACTTTC
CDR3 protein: CASSPSRTGSSGANVLTF

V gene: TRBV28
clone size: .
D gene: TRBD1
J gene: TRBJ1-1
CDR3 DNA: TGTGCCAGCGGTCGGGCAGGGGGCGAAACTGAAGCTTTCTTT
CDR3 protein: CASGRAGGETEAFF

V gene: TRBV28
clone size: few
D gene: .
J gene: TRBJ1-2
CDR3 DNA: TGTGCCACCCGGCCAGGGGCCAGTGGTGGCTACACCTTC
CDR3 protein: CATRPGASGGYTF

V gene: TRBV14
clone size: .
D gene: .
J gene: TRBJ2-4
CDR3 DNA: TGTGCCAGCAGCCAAGTTGGGGGGAACATTCAGTACTTC
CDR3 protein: CASSQVGGNIQYF

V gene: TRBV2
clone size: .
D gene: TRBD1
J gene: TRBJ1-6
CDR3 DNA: TGTGCCAGAACAACAGGGGGCGCTTCCTCACCCCTCCACTTT
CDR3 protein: CARTTGGASSPLHF

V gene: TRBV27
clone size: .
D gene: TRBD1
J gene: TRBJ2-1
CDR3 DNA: TGTGCCAGCAGGGACGGGACAGGGGCCTACAATGAGCAGTTCTTC
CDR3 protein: CASRDGTGAYNEQFF

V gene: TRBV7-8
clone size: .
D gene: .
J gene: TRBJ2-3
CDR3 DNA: TGTGCCAGCAACCGGGGAGTCACAGGCACAGATACGCAGTATTTT
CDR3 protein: CASNRGVTGTDTQYF

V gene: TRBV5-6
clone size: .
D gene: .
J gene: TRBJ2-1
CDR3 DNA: TGTGCCAGCAGCTTGACGGGTAACTCCTACAATGAGCAGTTCTTC
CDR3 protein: CASSLTGNSYNEQFF

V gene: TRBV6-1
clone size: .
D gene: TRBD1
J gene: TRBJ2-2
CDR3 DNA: TGTGCCAGCAGTGAGACAGGGCACGTCACCGGGGAGCTGTTTTTT
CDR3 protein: CASSETGHVTGELFF

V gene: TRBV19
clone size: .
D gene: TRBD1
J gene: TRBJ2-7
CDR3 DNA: TGTGCCAGTAGTATAGGTTCAGGGGGAAACTACGAGCAGTACTTC
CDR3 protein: CASSIGSGGNYEQYF

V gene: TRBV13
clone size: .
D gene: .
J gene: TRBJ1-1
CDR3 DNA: TGTGCCAGCAGCCCCGAGACGGGGAGAACTGAAGCTTTCTTT
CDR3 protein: CASSPETGRTEAFF

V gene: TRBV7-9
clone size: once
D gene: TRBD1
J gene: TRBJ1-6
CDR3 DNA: TGTGCCAGCAGCACAGGGGGCGGGGGTTCACCCCTCCACTTT
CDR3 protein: CASSTGGGGSPLHF

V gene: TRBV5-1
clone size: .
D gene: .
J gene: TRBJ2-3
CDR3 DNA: TGCGCCAGCAGCTTGGGGGTTGGGCAGAACACAGATACGCAGTATTTT
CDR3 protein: CASSLGVGQNTDTQYF

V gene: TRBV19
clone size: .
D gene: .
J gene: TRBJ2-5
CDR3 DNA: TGTGCCAGTAGTATATCCCCCCCGCGACACTCACAAGAGACCCAGTACTTC
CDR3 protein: CASSISPPRHSQETQYF

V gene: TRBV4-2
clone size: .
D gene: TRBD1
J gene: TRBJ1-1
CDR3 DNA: TGTGCCAGCAGCCAGACAGGGGGCGGCACTGAAGCTTTCTTT
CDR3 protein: CASSQTGGGTEAFF

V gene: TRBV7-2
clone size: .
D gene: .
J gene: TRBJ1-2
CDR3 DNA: TGTGCCAGCAGCTTAGGGGCGGGGCTCCCACTGGGCTACACCTTC
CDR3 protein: CASSLGAGLPLGYTF

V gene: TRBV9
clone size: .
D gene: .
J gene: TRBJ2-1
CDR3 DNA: TGTGCCAGCAGCGTAGGCGGTAGAACTGGCTACAATGAGCAGTTCTTC
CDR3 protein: CASSVGGRTGYNEQFF

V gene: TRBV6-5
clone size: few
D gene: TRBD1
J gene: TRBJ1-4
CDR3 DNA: TGTGCCAGCAGCGCCGGGACAGCTGAAAAACTGTTTTTT
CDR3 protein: CASSAGTAEKLFF

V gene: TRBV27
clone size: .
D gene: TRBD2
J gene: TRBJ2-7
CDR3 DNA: TGTGCCAGCAGTGCATTCAGCGGGAGGCTCTACGAGCAGTACTTC
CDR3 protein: CASSAFSGRLYEQYF

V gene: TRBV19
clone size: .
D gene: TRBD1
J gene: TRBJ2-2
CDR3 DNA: TGTGCCAGAGACAGGGGAACCGGGGAGCTGTTTTTT
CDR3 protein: CARDRGTGELFF

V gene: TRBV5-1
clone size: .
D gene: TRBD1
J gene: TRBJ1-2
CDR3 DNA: TGCGCCAGCAGCCCTGGGACAGGGAACTATGGCTACACCTTC
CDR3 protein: CASSPGTGNYGYTF

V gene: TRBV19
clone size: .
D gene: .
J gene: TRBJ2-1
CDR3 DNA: TGTGCCAGTAGCGGGGGAAAGGCTGAGCAGTTCTTC
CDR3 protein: CASSGGKAEQFF

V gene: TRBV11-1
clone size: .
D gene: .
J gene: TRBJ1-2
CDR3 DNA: TGTGCCAGCCAGGGGAGAGCCTCCTATGGCTACACCTTC
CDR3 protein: CASQGRASYGYTF

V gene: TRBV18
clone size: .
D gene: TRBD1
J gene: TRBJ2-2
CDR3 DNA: TGTGCCAGCTCACCCCGGACAGGTCGAGCCCCCGGGGAGCTGTTTTTT
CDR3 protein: CASSPRTGRAPGELFF

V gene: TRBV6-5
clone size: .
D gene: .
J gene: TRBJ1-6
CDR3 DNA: TGTGCCAGCAGGAGGAGTGGCAATTCACCCCTCCACTTT
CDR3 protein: CASRRSGNSPLHF